This T cell receptor (beta chain) derives from a study of long-term antiretroviral therapy in people with HIV. Per germline, CDR1 SGDLS and CDR2 YYNGEE. The V gene lost 4 bases and the J gene lost 1 base, with 11 bases spanning the gap. The CDR3 spans 14 residues. immunoSEQ v3.0 was run at survey level. TCRdb's copy holds only in-frame clones and misses some; the assay was immunoSEQ multiplex PCR. The sample lists roughly 30,000 clones; around 95% were seen once. The sample here was unsorted PBMCs, taken 5.3 years after starting antiretroviral therapy. The clonotype originates from a man aged 45 to 65 with HIV. V is TRBV9 and J is TRBJ1-1, with D tentatively TRBD1 (5 bases). As DNA, the CDR3 is TGTGCCAGCAGCCCAGGGACGGGGAACACTGAAGCTTTCTTT. Translated, it gives CASSPGTGNTEAFF.